One sample yielded the 26 T cell receptor beta chains listed below, sequenced in a study of PD-1 blockade in classical Hodgkin lymphoma. Data came from immunoSEQ multiplex PCR; TCRdb stores just in-frame clones and leaves some out. The table has some 21,000 clones, approximately 85% seen once. Indicated time point: cycle 4 day 1 (C4D1), after less than 7 weeks of nivolumab. Relapse was seen in all patients after autologous stem cell transplantation, and brentuximab vedotin exposure was variable. Sequencing was performed on peripheral blood mononuclear cells (PBMCs), taken before the fourth cycle of nivolumab. Every receptor here comes from a human donor with classical Hodgkin lymphoma.

The chain employs TRBV7-9 and TRBJ2-5; 10 bases line up with TRBD2. The end of the DNA is better explained by TRBJ2-7, so the J call may be wrong. Looked up from germline, CDR1 is SEHNR and CDR2 is FQNEAQ (reference sequence). CDR3 length: 16 residues. The DNA for the CDR3 is TGTGCCAGCAGCTTCGCTGGTAGCGGGAGGAGATACGAGCAGTACTTC. Residues: CASSFAGSGRRYEQYF.

The DNA of the CDR3 is TGTGCCTGGGCACCTGGGGGTTTGGACACTGAAGCTTTCTTT. Protein product: CAWAPGGLDTEAFF. The chain uses TRBV30 and TRBJ1-1; perhaps TRBD1 as D (5 bases). CDR1 is GTSNPN, CDR2 SVGIG, per germline (reference sequence). With 5 bases removed from V and 3 bases from J, the gap between germline ends came to 16 bases. This CDR3 has 14 residues.

J is TRBJ1-2 and V is TRBV10-3, with D perhaps matching TRBD1 (5 bases). The V end lost 2 bases, the J end lost 8 bases, and 15 bases lay between the germline ends. The CDR3 has 14 amino acids. Germline CDR1 ENHRY, CDR2 SYGVKD. DNA for the CDR3: TGTGCCATCAGTGAGAGGGACCGCGCTGGAGGCTACACCTTC. Amino acid sequence: CAISERDRAGGYTF.

Here the CDR3 reads CASSDGGGSPCEQYF. CDR3 sequence (DNA): TGTGCCAGCAGTGACGGGGGCGGGAGCCCCTGCGAGCAGTACTTC. This chain uses TRBV6-4 with TRBJ2-7, with D perhaps matching TRBD2 (7 bases). The ends were cut back, 2 bases at V and 6 bases at J, with 17 bases in the middle. Germline CDR1 MRHNA, CDR2 SNTAGT. This CDR3 is built from 15 residues.

The count of this clone is one. V usage is TRBV7-9 and J usage is TRBJ2-7; D gene ambiguous. This CDR3 is 16 amino acids long. Germline-derived CDR1 and CDR2 are SEHNR and FQNEAQ (reference sequence). Trimming stripped 6 bases from V and 0 bases from J, with 18 bases between. The DNA for the CDR3 is TGTGCCAGCAGGCCCACCCTTGGAATCAGCTCCTACGAGCAGTACTTC. It codes for CASRPTLGISSYEQYF.

V and J are TRBV7-6 and TRBJ1-1; the D gene is possibly TRBD1 (5 bases). V was shortened by 4 bases and J by 4 bases, with 22 bases between the two germline ends. This CDR3 comprises 17 residues. Germline assignment: CDR1 SGHVS and CDR2 FNYEAQ. The chain's CDR3 is CASSYDLGDTMGTEAFF. CDR3 nucleotides: TGTGCCAGCAGCTATGACTTAGGGGATACCATGGGCACTGAAGCTTTCTTT.

The chain couples TRBV30 to TRBJ1-5; D possibly corresponds to TRBD1 (5 bases). The CDR3 loop spans 12 amino acids. With 8 bases removed from V and 7 bases from J, the gap between germline ends came to 15 bases. Per the germline V gene, CDR1 is GTSNPN and CDR2 is SVGIG (reference sequence). The CDR3 DNA is TGTGCCGGTCGGTGGGGCGGGCAGCCCCAGCATTTT. It encodes CAGRWGGQPQHF.

V is TRBV19 and J is TRBJ1-6, with D perhaps TRBD1 (6 bases). Deletions cut 5 bases from V and 7 bases from J, with 21 bases between. The CDR3 is 17 residues long. Germline CDR1 and CDR2: LNHDA and SQIVND (reference sequence). The CDR3 loop reads CASSRTTSRGANSPLHF. CDR3 DNA: TGTGCCAGTAGTCGGACGACGTCCAGGGGAGCGAATTCACCCCTCCACTTT.

The chain recombines TRBV7-2 with TRBJ2-4; D possibly corresponds to TRBD1 (5 bases). The CDR3 spans 15 residues. Trimming stripped 3 bases from V and 6 bases from J, with 15 bases between. Germline CDR1 is SGHTA and CDR2 is FQGNSA. CDR3: CASSFWGSDRNIQYF. DNA for the CDR3: TGTGCCAGCAGCTTTTGGGGCAGTGACAGAAACATTCAGTACTTC.

The chain uses TRBV7-2 and TRBJ2-5; the D gene could be TRBD1 or TRBD2 (5 bases each). V was shortened by 5 bases and J by 2 bases, with 18 bases between the two germline ends. Germline loops: CDR1 SGHTA, CDR2 FQGNSA. The CDR3 loop spans 16 amino acids. For the CDR3, the DNA is TGTGCCAGCAGCCCCAGTGATCGGGGCGGGCAAGAGACCCAGTACTTC. Its translation is CASSPSDRGGQETQYF.

The CDR3 nucleotides read TGTGCCAGCAGTCAACTAGTTACGCAGTATTTT. It specifies CASSQLVTQYF. The J gene is TRBJ2-3, the V gene TRBV2; possibly TRBD2 for D (5 bases). The V gene lost 5 bases and the J gene lost 8 bases, with 8 bases spanning the gap. This CDR3 comprises 11 residues. Germline loops: CDR1 SNHLY, CDR2 FYNNEI.

The chain carries TRBV7-2 and TRBJ2-4, with D perhaps matching TRBD1 (5 bases). Looked up from germline, CDR1 is SGHTA and CDR2 is FQGNSA. V was pared by 2 bases and J by 11 bases, with 25 bases between. This CDR3 spans 17 amino acids. The CDR3 region has the DNA TGTGCCAGCAGCTTAACTCAGGGTCCGGGTTATAAAGTTCTTCAGTACTTC. It translates to CASSLTQGPGYKVLQYF.

The V gene is TRBV19, the J gene TRBJ1-5; 11 bases map to TRBD1. Trimming cost V 4 bases and J 1 base; bases outside gene matches: 6. The CDR3 runs 17 residues. Germline-derived CDR1 and CDR2 are LNHDA and SQIVND (reference sequence). The CDR3 coding sequence is TGTGCCAGTAGTACCTGGACAGGGGGCGCGAGCAATCAGCCCCAGCATTTT. Amino acids: CASSTWTGGASNQPQHF.

This chain uses TRBV30 with TRBJ2-7; no reliable D call. The CDR3 covers 13 residues. The germline gives CDR1 GTSNPN, CDR2 SVGIG (reference sequence). V was clipped by 2 bases and J by 2 bases, with 10 bases between them. CDR3 residues: CAWSLGGAYEQYF. CDR3 DNA sequence: TGTGCCTGGAGTTTGGGCGGAGCCTACGAGCAGTACTTC.

The chain joins TRBV2 to TRBJ2-3; D perhaps matches TRBD1 (5 bases). The germline gives CDR1 SNHLY, CDR2 FYNNEI. This CDR3 is built from 14 residues. The germline V and J ends were trimmed by 6 bases and 6 bases, with 16 bases remaining between them. CDR3 sequence: CASRDIPQVDTQYF. The CDR3 DNA follows: TGTGCCAGCAGGGACATCCCTCAGGTTGATACGCAGTATTTT.

The chain is built from TRBV6-1 and TRBJ1-2; a possible D gene is TRBD1 (6 bases). Germline V gives CDR1 MNHNS, CDR2 SASEGT. The CDR3 has 15 amino acids. The V end was cut by 4 bases, the J end by 4 bases, with 16 bases between. This CDR3 reads CASSGLQGRGYGYTF. The CDR3 DNA reads TGTGCCAGCAGTGGTTTACAGGGAAGGGGCTATGGCTACACCTTC.

This clone was counted a single time. V usage is TRBV18 and J usage is TRBJ2-5; maybe TRBD2 (5 bases). There are 15 residues in the CDR3. Per the germline V gene, CDR1 is KGHSH and CDR2 is LQKENI. The V and J ends lost 3 bases and 5 bases respectively, with 16 bases between them. The CDR3 DNA is TGTGCCAGCTCACCGAGGGAAGGTACCGAGGAGACCCAGTACTTC. Protein: CASSPREGTEETQYF.

V gene TRBV5-1 combines with J gene TRBJ2-5; tentatively, D is TRBD1 (6 bases). Germline CDR1 is SGHRS and CDR2 is YFSETQ. The CDR3 totals 13 residues. Trimming removed 6 bases from V and 1 base from J, with 10 bases in between. CDR3 nucleotides: TGCGCCAGCAAACAGGGAAGCCAAGAGACCCAGTACTTC. Translation: CASKQGSQETQYF.

This chain links TRBV30 with TRBJ2-1; D might be TRBD1 (6 bases). V was shortened by 2 bases and J by 4 bases, with 12 bases between the two germline ends. From germline, CDR1 is GTSNPN and CDR2 SVGIG (reference sequence). This CDR3 has 14 residues. This chain's CDR3 is CAWSRERGYNEQFF. CDR3 DNA sequence: TGTGCCTGGAGTAGGGAGAGGGGGTACAATGAGCAGTTCTTC.

The chain is built from TRBV2 and TRBJ2-2; either TRBD1 or TRBD2 may fit D (5 bases each). V lost 6 bases to trimming and J lost 0 bases, with 11 bases between them. Per the germline V gene, CDR1 is SNHLY and CDR2 is FYNNEI. The length of the CDR3 is 15 residues. This CDR3 reads CASRGTAANTGELFF. The CDR3 DNA reads TGTGCCAGCAGAGGGACCGCCGCGAACACCGGGGAGCTGTTTTTT.

The rearrangement joins TRBV5-4 to TRBJ2-5; tentative D call: TRBD2 (6 bases). This CDR3 is built from 14 residues. The V gene's germline CDR1 is SGHNT and CDR2 YYREEE (reference sequence). The germline V and J ends were trimmed by 4 bases and 1 base, with 11 bases remaining between them. The CDR3 spells CASSVGTRQETQYF. CDR3 nucleotides: TGTGCCAGCAGCGTAGGGACTCGCCAAGAGACCCAGTACTTC.

V usage is TRBV11-2 and J usage is TRBJ2-2; a weak D match, TRBD1 (5 bases). Per germline, CDR1 SGHAT and CDR2 FQNNGV. Trimming removed 5 bases from V and 5 bases from J, with 12 bases in between. The CDR3 covers 14 residues. CDR3 nucleotides: TGTGCCAGCAGCATCAGGGTAGGGACCGGGGAGCTGTTTTTT. It codes for CASSIRVGTGELFF.

This chain joins TRBV28 and TRBJ1-5; perhaps TRBD1 as D (6 bases). Looked up from germline, CDR1 is MDHEN and CDR2 is SYDVKM. The V gene lost 6 bases and the J gene lost 3 bases, with 12 bases spanning the gap. The CDR3 is made up of 14 amino acids. The DNA of the CDR3 is TGTGCCAGCAGACCGGGACAACTCAATCAGCCCCAGCATTTT. As protein: CASRPGQLNQPQHF.

The rearrangement links TRBV12-5 to TRBJ2-7; 9 bases align to TRBD1. Germline V gene data show CDR1 as LGHNT and CDR2 as FRNRAP. The trim removed 0 bases at V and 6 bases at J, leaving 9 bases unmatched. This CDR3 has 16 residues. The CDR3 DNA reads TGTGCTAGTGGTTTGGTACTGGGACAGGGCCCAAGCGAGCAGTACTTC. This encodes CASGLVLGQGPSEQYF.

For the CDR3, the DNA is TGTGCCAGCAGTATGGGACAGGGTCTCCGACAGCCCCAGCATTTT. As protein: CASSMGQGLRQPQHF. This chain links TRBV6-5 with TRBJ1-5, with 9 bases identical to TRBD1. The CDR3 is 15 amino acids. With 5 bases clipped from V and 7 bases from J, the junction kept 9 bases outside the gene matches. Per the germline V gene, CDR1 is MNHEY and CDR2 is SVGAGI.

The chain couples TRBV6-5 to TRBJ2-1, with 9 positions matching TRBD1. Germline V lookup: CDR1 MNHEY, CDR2 SVGAGI. V trimming: 4 bases; J trimming: 0 bases; junction bases outside the gene matches: 4. The CDR3 loop spans 16 amino acids. CDR3 region: CASSLLTGGSYNEQFF. DNA for the CDR3: TGTGCCAGCAGTTTGCTGACAGGGGGCTCCTACAATGAGCAGTTCTTC.